What follows are 20 T cell receptor beta chains derived from one specimen sequenced in a study of T cells in Graves' hyperthyroidism and ophthalmopathy. What was amplified from RNA transcripts were TCR beta CDR3 regions. A set of HTBI primers served as the primers for a first-round RT-PCR of the TCR CDR3. MiXCR, applied by TCRdb to the multiplex PCR reads, yields one record per CDR3 protein. The data hold 350,000 to 450,000 distinct CDR3 sequences, with around 15% observed a single time. Material: blood. These receptors all come from a man between 45 and 60 years old with Graves' ophthalmopathy.

About this clonotype: A much larger clone differs by one base, so this may be a read error. The J gene is TRBJ2-1, the V gene TRBV5-1; the match to TRBD1 covers 8 bases. V shed 4 bases, J shed 6 bases, and the junction held 9 bases outside the gene matches. Germline V gives CDR1 SGHRS, CDR2 YFSETQ. The CDR3 consists of 15 residues. CDR3 in amino acids: CASSRSIDRGNEQFF. DNA of the CDR3: TGCGCCAGCAGCCGAAGCATAGACAGGGGCAATGAGCAGTTCTTC.

Remarks on this clonotype: A much larger clone differs from this one at a single base, so this may be a read error. The chain couples TRBV6-2 or TRBV6-3 to TRBJ2-1; 7 bases fit TRBD1. The length of the CDR3 is 15 residues. Per the germline V gene, CDR1 is MNHEY and CDR2 is SVGEGT. CDR3: CAGSNSDRAYNEQFF. The CDR3 DNA follows: TGTGCCGGCAGTAACTCAGACAGGGCCTACAATGAGCAGTTCTTC.

Note on this clonotype: A junction end diverges from the germline sequence, so it may reflect a read error. CDR3 protein: CASSYRASGASLSYDEQFF. The CDR3 DNA reads TGTGCCAGCAGTTACCGGGCTAGCGGAGCCTCCCTCAGCTACGATGAGCAGTTCTTC. The chain couples TRBV6-2 or TRBV6-3 to TRBJ2-1, with 7 bases lining up with TRBD2. The CDR3 loop spans 19 amino acids. The germline gives CDR1 MNHEY, CDR2 SVGEGT.

This clonotype has a count of ten or more. The J gene is TRBJ2-1, the V gene TRBV3-1; D remains unclear. Germline V gene sequence: CDR1 LGHDT, CDR2 YNNKEL (reference sequence). V was trimmed by 1 base and J by 0 bases, leaving 10 bases between them. The CDR3 runs to 16 residues. CDR3 residues: CASSQGPPSSYNEQFF. The DNA for the CDR3 is TGTGCCAGCAGCCAAGGGCCGCCGAGCTCCTACAATGAGCAGTTCTTC.

V gene TRBV7-9 combines with J gene TRBJ2-1, with 8 bases fitting TRBD2. This CDR3 comprises 18 residues. Germline-derived CDR1 and CDR2 are SEHNR and FQNEAQ (reference sequence). The junction had 13 bases not matched to a gene; V was cut back by 4 bases and J by 2 bases. CDR3 protein: CASSSILGAAGAYNEQFF. CDR3 in DNA: TGTGCCAGCAGCTCCATCCTGGGGGCAGCGGGAGCCTACAATGAGCAGTTCTTC.

V usage is TRBV27 and J usage is TRBJ1-6, with 7 bases that match TRBD1. Germline values: CDR1 MNHEY, CDR2 SMNVEV (reference sequence). This CDR3 has 16 residues. Trimming removed 7 bases from V and 6 bases from J; junction bases left unmatched: 12. This CDR3 is CASTLTLGTVNSPLHF. The CDR3 nucleotides are TGTGCCAGCACCCTCACGCTTGGGACAGTTAATTCACCCCTCCACTTT.

The rearrangement uses TRBV20-1 and TRBJ1-2; 7 bases fit TRBD1. This CDR3 is 15 amino acids long. The J segment lost 4 bases and the V segment lost 5 bases, leaving 13 bases of the junction unmatched. Germline CDR1 and CDR2: DFQATT and SNEGSKA (reference sequence). The CDR3 DNA reads TGCAGTGCTGGAGGGCTCCAGACAGGGAGCTATGGCTACACCTTC. Residues: CSAGGLQTGSYGYTF.

Ten or more counts support this clonotype. This chain joins TRBV11-2 and TRBJ2-7; D is uncertain. V dropped 4 bases and J dropped 0 bases, with 13 bases sitting between them. Germline assignment: CDR1 SGHAT and CDR2 FQNNGV. This CDR3 is 15 amino acids long. In DNA form, the CDR3 reads TGTGCCAGCAGCTCCGTCAGAGCTTCCTCCTACGAGCAGTACTTC. Residues: CASSSVRASSYEQYF.

The table lists this clonotype with many counts. V and J are TRBV3-1 and TRBJ2-7; tentatively, D is TRBD2 (5 bases). Trimming took 4 bases from V and 2 from J, leaving 12 bases between them. CDR3 length: 14 amino acids. The germline CDR1 and CDR2 sequences are LGHDT and YNNKEL (reference sequence). CDR3 coding DNA: TGTGCCAGCAGCCGCCGTGGAGGAACCTACGAGCAGTACTTC. Residues: CASSRRGGTYEQYF.

This clonotype was observed a handful of times. The rearrangement uses TRBV11-3 and TRBJ2-1, with 10 nucleotides matching TRBD2. With V trimmed by 1 base and J by 7 bases, 7 bases remained unmatched. The CDR3 has 16 amino acids. CDR1 and CDR2 (germline): SGHNT, YENEEA. The CDR3 sequence: CASSLGLAGASNEQFF. In DNA form, the CDR3 reads TGTGCCAGCAGCTTAGGGCTAGCGGGAGCGTCAAATGAGCAGTTCTTC.

This sequence joins TRBV7-9 and TRBJ2-3; D ambiguous. Germline V CDR1 and CDR2: SEHNR, FQNEAQ (reference sequence). The CDR3 has 15 residues. V shed 1 base and J shed 0 bases, with 8 bases lying between them. The CDR3 nucleotides are TGTGCCAGCAGCTTAGTGGTGGAAAGCACAGATACGCAGTATTTT. Protein sequence: CASSLVVESTDTQYF. Using reference TRBV7-9 and TRBJ2-3 for the parts outside the CDR3, the full variable domain is DTGVSQNPRHKITKRGQNVTFRCDPISEHNRLYWYRQTLGQGPEFLTYFQNEAQLEKSRLLSDRFSAERPKGSFSTLEIQRTEQGDSAMYLCASSLVVESTDTQYFGPGTRLTVL.

This clonotype was counted between two and nine times. The V and J genes are TRBV15 and TRBJ1-2, with D possibly being TRBD1 (5 bases). Germline lookup yields CDR1 LNHNV and CDR2 YYDKDF (reference sequence). Deletions cut 6 bases from V and 0 bases from J, with 14 bases between. The CDR3 has 15 residues. The CDR3 region is CATSRSGLTNYGYTF. CDR3 in DNA: TGTGCCACCAGTCGTTCGGGACTCACTAACTATGGCTACACCTTC.

This clonotype was seen repeatedly, ten times or more. J is TRBJ1-2 and V is TRBV28; a weak D match, TRBD1 (5 bases). This CDR3 is built from 14 residues. Germline CDR1 MDHEN, CDR2 SYDVKM. Trimming stripped 3 bases from V and 4 bases from J, with 12 bases between. This chain's CDR3 is CASSLRGFAYGYTF. CDR3 DNA sequence: TGTGCCAGCAGTTTGAGGGGTTTTGCCTATGGCTACACCTTC.

J is TRBJ1-1 and V is TRBV6-2 or TRBV6-3, with 9 bases fitting TRBD1. Per the germline V gene, CDR1 is MNHEY and CDR2 is SVGEGT. This CDR3 is built from 15 residues. V was pared by 1 base and J by 0 bases, with 0 bases of the junction left unmatched. This CDR3 reads CASSYWTGVNTEAFF. The CDR3 nucleotides read TGTGCCAGCAGTTACTGGACAGGGGTGAACACTGAAGCTTTCTTT.

A few counts support this clonotype. The rearrangement uses TRBV27 and TRBJ2-3; 10 bases match TRBD2. V shed 5 bases and J 0 bases; nucleotides not matched to a gene: 17. This CDR3 has 20 amino acids. Germline lookup yields CDR1 MNHEY and CDR2 SMNVEV (reference sequence). The chain's CDR3 is CASSHLLAGASLPSTDTQYF. CDR3 nucleotide sequence: TGTGCCAGCAGTCATCTTCTAGCGGGAGCTAGTCTTCCGAGCACAGATACGCAGTATTTT.

In this sample, this clonotype turned up many times. V and J are TRBV20-1 and TRBJ2-2; the D gene is possibly TRBD1 (5 bases). The CDR3 covers 15 residues. The germline gives CDR1 DFQATT, CDR2 SNEGSKA (reference sequence). With 0 bases removed from V and 2 bases from J, the gap between germline ends came to 10 bases. CDR3: CSARDLGLNTGELFF. The DNA of the CDR3 is TGCAGTGCTAGAGATTTGGGGCTAAACACCGGGGAGCTGTTTTTT.

The sample holds many counts of this clonotype. This rearrangement joins TRBV5-8 to TRBJ2-5, with D tentatively TRBD1 (6 bases). The CDR3 is 15 amino acids. Germline-derived CDR1 and CDR2 are SGHTS and YDEGEE. V was pared by 4 bases and J by 5 bases, with 18 bases between. The CDR3, as DNA: TGTGCCAGCAGCCCCCGTTGGGGACAAGGGGAGACCCAGTACTTC. This gives the protein CASSPRWGQGETQYF. Using reference TRBV5-8 and TRBJ2-5 for the parts outside the CDR3, the full variable domain is EAGVTQSPTHLIKTRGQQATLRCSPISGHTSVYWYQQALGLGLQFLLWYDEGEERNRGNFPPRFSGRQFPNYSSELNVNALELEDSALYLCASSPRWGQGETQYFGPGTRLLVL.

This clonotype occurred once. Its ends do not fully match the called genes, so a read error is possible. The chain employs TRBV12-3 or TRBV12-4 and TRBJ2-7, with 8 positions matching TRBD1. The CDR3 is 14 amino acids. CDR3 DNA: TGTGCCAGCAGTCGGACAGGGAGGTTGTACGATCAGTACTTC. It yields the protein CASSRTGRLYDQYF.

This clonotype was recorded a few times. This rearrangement joins TRBV15 to TRBJ2-3; 9 bases match TRBD2. The CDR3 spans 16 residues. Germline trimming cut 1 base from V and 2 bases from J; bases unmatched to any gene: 4. Germline CDR1 LNHNV, CDR2 YYDKDF (reference sequence). The CDR3 DNA is TGTGCCACCAGCAGAGGTTCTAGCGGGGACACAGATACGCAGTATTTT. Translating gives CATSRGSSGDTDTQYF. Together with reference TRBV15 and TRBJ2-3, the CDR3 gives the full variable domain: DAMVIQNPRYQVTQFGKPVTLSCSQTLNHNVMYWYQQKSSQAPKLLFHYYDKDFNNEADTPDNFQSRRPNTSFCFLDIRSPGLGDTAMYLCATSRGSSGDTDTQYFGPGTRLTVL.

V gene TRBV3-1 combines with J gene TRBJ2-7; D is possibly TRBD1 (6 bases). Trimming stripped 0 bases from V and 3 bases from J, with 12 bases between. CDR1 and CDR2 (germline): LGHDT, YNNKEL (reference sequence). The CDR3 extends over 15 amino acids. The CDR3 nucleotides are TGTGCCAGCAGCCAAGATCGGAACAGGGTCTACGAGCAGTACTTC. As protein: CASSQDRNRVYEQYF.